The entry below gives a single TCR beta chain sequence along with its context. The data are from a study of T cell changes during pregnancy in multiple sclerosis. Sequencing used immunoSEQ multiplex PCR; TCRdb keeps in-frame clones, though not all of them. The sample lists some 70,000 clones; just over 90% were seen once. The V and J ends lost 10 bases and 2 bases respectively, with 15 bases between them. The CDR3 is 15 amino acids. Germline-derived CDR1 and CDR2 are MDHEN and SYDVKM. The chain recombines TRBV28 with TRBJ1-6, with D perhaps TRBD1 (5 bases). The clonotype was recovered from a female donor in good health, enrolled as a control in a pregnancy study. The sequences come from peripheral blood, collected in the second trimester of pregnancy. The CDR3 here is CATRPRGTYNSPLHF. The CDR3 coding sequence is TGTGCCACCCGACCCCGGGGGACCTATAATTCACCCCTCCACTTT.